The clone carrying this T cell receptor (beta chain) was detected many times. The data originate from a study of CD8+CD57+ T cells in acquired aplastic anemia. The CDR3 loop spans 14 amino acids. With V trimmed by 0 bases and J by 10 bases, 4 bases remained unmatched. Germline lookup yields CDR1 SGHTA and CDR2 FQGNSA. Template material for TCR beta VDJ and CDR3 profiling consisted of genomic DNA. From the reads, TCRdb called clonotypes with MiXCR, one entry per CDR3 protein. The sample shows some 190,000 distinct CDR3 sequences, about half of them seen only once. Material: sorted CD4+, CD8+, or CD8+CD57+ T cells (not recorded which) from PBMCs. V is TRBV7-2 and J is TRBJ1-4; 8 nucleotides agree with TRBD1. The clonotype comes from a human donor in good health, serving as a control. The DNA for the CDR3 is TGTGCCAGCAGCTTAGCCCCAGGGGGCGGAAAACTGTTTTTT. This codes for CASSLAPGGGKLFF. Combining the CDR3 with reference TRBV7-2 and TRBJ1-4 gives the whole variable domain GAGVSQSPSNKVTEKGKDVELRCDPISGHTALYWYRQSLGQGLEFLIYFQGNSAPDKSGLPSDRFSAERTGGSVSTLTIQRTQQEDSAVYLCASSLAPGGGKLFFGSGTQLSVL.